This entry lists 27 T cell receptor beta chains sequenced from one sample in a study of T cells after posttransplantation cyclophosphamide. A marrow graft followed busulfan-fludarabine conditioning, with cyclophosphamide on days +3 and +4. This table comes from immunoSEQ multiplex PCR, and its TCRdb copy is limited to in-frame clones, with some not included. Observed in the sample are approximately 2,100 clones, none of them singletons. The sample was PBMCs, taken 86 days after allogeneic stem cell transplant with posttransplant cyclophosphamide. The receptors originated from a female patient in her 60s who received an allogeneic stem cell transplant from a related donor and was CMV-positive. Some T cells could come from the graft donor.

This clone was counted at least ten times. This chain links TRBV7-8 with TRBJ2-2, with 8 bases aligning to TRBD1. From germline, CDR1 is SGHVS and CDR2 FQNEAQ. With 5 bases clipped from V and 7 bases from J, the junction kept 9 bases outside the gene matches. The CDR3 is 15 amino acids. CDR3 DNA sequence: TGTGCCAGCAGCCCGCGGGGACAGGCCGGCGGGGAGCTGTTTTTT. This translates into CASSPRGQAGGELFF.

Relative to its sample, this clone is large. The V call is TRBV28, the J call TRBJ2-1; TRBD2 agrees at 9 bases. CDR3 length: 15 amino acids. The junction had 9 bases not matched to a gene; V was cut back by 3 bases and J by 9 bases. Germline V CDR1 and CDR2: MDHEN, SYDVKM. This chain's CDR3 is CASSFGGGAQGEQFF. The CDR3 nucleotides read TGTGCCAGCAGTTTTGGCGGGGGGGCCCAGGGTGAGCAGTTCTTC.

Many counts were recorded for this clone. V and J are TRBV28 and TRBJ2-7; 11 bases are a match to TRBD1. Germline CDR1 and CDR2: MDHEN and SYDVKM. This CDR3 spans 15 amino acids. J lost 0 bases, V lost 3 bases, and 1 base had no gene match. DNA of the CDR3: TGTGCCAGCAGTTTCGGGACAGGGGGCTCCTACGAGCAGTACTTC. Residues: CASSFGTGGSYEQYF.

In its sample, this clone ranks as medium-sized. V gene TRBV5-4 combines with J gene TRBJ2-1; 7 bases map to TRBD2. V was pared by 3 bases and J by 7 bases, with 10 bases of the junction left unmatched. CDR3 length: 15 residues. Germline V CDR1 and CDR2: SGHNT, YYREEE (reference sequence). This CDR3 reads CASSYESGEANEQFF. CDR3 bases: TGTGCCAGCAGCTATGAAAGCGGGGAGGCGAATGAGCAGTTCTTC.

This clone showed up many times. J is TRBJ2-7 and V is TRBV5-6, with 7 nucleotides matching TRBD1. Germline trimming cut 2 bases from V and 6 bases from J; bases unmatched to any gene: 11. The CDR3 consists of 15 residues. The germline V gene encodes CDR1 SGHDT and CDR2 YYEEEE. CDR3 loop: CASSFSGTVVREQYF. CDR3 sequence (DNA): TGTGCCAGCAGCTTCTCCGGGACAGTCGTTCGCGAGCAGTACTTC.

By its share, this clone is medium-sized. The chain links TRBV23-1 to TRBJ1-2; 8 nucleotides match TRBD1. TRBV23-1 is given ORF status, its function remaining uncertain. J was trimmed by 0 bases and V by 0 bases; bases with no gene match: 9. This CDR3 has 18 amino acids. The CDR3 DNA follows: TGCGCCAGCAGTCAATCGATGGGGGGGACAGGTACTAACTATGGCTACACCTTC. Protein: CASSQSMGGTGTNYGYTF.

This clone occurred many times. The rearrangement uses TRBV27 and TRBJ2-2; 7 bases line up with TRBD2. Germline V CDR1 and CDR2: MNHEY, SMNVEV (reference sequence). After removal of 5 bases from V and 0 bases from J, the junction contained 3 bases not matched to a gene. The CDR3 totals 15 residues. The CDR3: CASSRTRPNTGELFF. DNA for the CDR3: TGTGCCAGCAGTCGGACTAGACCGAACACCGGGGAGCTGTTTTTT.

In its sample, this clone was seen many times. The V call is TRBV29-1, the J call TRBJ1-5; D might be TRBD1 (5 bases). The CDR3 is made up of 14 amino acids. Germline assignment: CDR1 SQVTM and CDR2 ANQGSEA. V lost 6 bases to trimming and J lost 7 bases, with 19 bases between them. The CDR3 DNA follows: TGCAGCGTCGACGGGGGGGGAGCAGGACAGCCCCAGCATTTT. It yields the protein CSVDGGGAGQPQHF.

The sample holds many counts of this clone. CDR3: CASSLLQGAEGYTF. DNA of the CDR3: TGTGCCAGCAGCCTTCTACAGGGGGCGGAAGGCTACACCTTC. V usage is TRBV7-9 and J usage is TRBJ1-2, with TRBD1 identical over 9 bases. Germline CDR1 SEHNR, CDR2 FQNEAQ (reference sequence). The junction had 9 bases not matched to a gene; V was cut back by 5 bases and J by 8 bases. The CDR3 runs to 14 residues.

This clone was seen many times. The chain combines TRBV7-9 with TRBJ1-2; 7 bases are shared with TRBD1. V was pared by 1 base and J by 3 bases, with 5 bases of the junction left unmatched. The CDR3 covers 15 residues. The germline CDR1 and CDR2 sequences are SEHNR and FQNEAQ (reference sequence). In DNA, the CDR3 is TGTGCCAGCAGCTTAGGCCGAGGGACAGACTATGGCTACACCTTC. This codes for CASSLGRGTDYGYTF.

This clone was found many times. The chain carries TRBV7-9 and TRBJ2-6; 8 nucleotides align to TRBD2. The J segment lost 3 bases and the V segment lost 2 bases, leaving 6 bases of the junction unmatched. Germline V lookup: CDR1 SEHNR, CDR2 FQNEAQ (reference sequence). The CDR3 loop spans 17 amino acids. CDR3 sequence reads: CASSLTAGVGGANVLTF. CDR3 bases: TGTGCCAGCAGCTTAACAGCGGGAGTAGGTGGGGCCAACGTCCTGACTTTC.

By share, this clone ranks as medium-sized (0.01 to 0.1%). The gene calls are TRBV6-6 and TRBJ2-7; 9 positions match TRBD2. The CDR3 has 16 amino acids. Germline CDR1 reads MNHNY; CDR2 reads SVGAGI (reference sequence). With V trimmed by 0 bases and J by 3 bases, 6 bases remained unmatched. In nucleotides, the CDR3 is TGTGCCAGCAGTTACTCGGCTAGCGGGAAGATCTACGAGCAGTACTTC. It specifies CASSYSASGKIYEQYF.

This clone is medium-sized in the sample. V is TRBV27 and J is TRBJ2-7; 7 nucleotides line up with TRBD1. The CDR3 is 14 residues long. The germline gives CDR1 MNHEY, CDR2 SMNVEV (reference sequence). V was pared by 3 bases and J by 2 bases, with 4 bases of the junction left unmatched. CDR3 in amino acids: CASSFWDSTYEQYF. In DNA form, the CDR3 reads TGTGCCAGCAGTTTCTGGGACAGCACCTACGAGCAGTACTTC.

This clone is classed as medium-sized. The genes are TRBV6-1 and TRBJ2-7, with a tentative D call TRBD1 (5 bases). The V and J ends lost 8 bases and 4 bases respectively, with 18 bases between them. Germline V gene lookup returns CDR1 MNHNS and CDR2 SASEGT. This CDR3 has 14 residues. The CDR3 reads CASFPSGSNYEQYF. The DNA of the CDR3 is TGTGCCAGCTTCCCCTCAGGGTCCAATTACGAGCAGTACTTC.

By sample share, this clone is medium-sized (0.01 to 0.1%). V is TRBV5-1 and J is TRBJ2-7, with 10 bases fitting TRBD1. The J segment lost 5 bases and the V segment lost 1 base, leaving 6 bases of the junction unmatched. The CDR3 totals 15 residues. Germline V gives CDR1 SGHRS, CDR2 YFSETQ. As DNA, the CDR3 is TGCGCCAGCAGCTTGTCGGGGACAGGGGCAGACGAGCAGTACTTC. Encoded protein: CASSLSGTGADEQYF.

By sample fraction, this clone is medium-sized. The chain combines TRBV10-1 with TRBJ2-1; 14 positions match TRBD2. This CDR3 is built from 17 residues. V lost 3 bases, J lost 6 bases, and 7 bases stayed unmatched. The V gene's germline CDR1 is WNHNN and CDR2 SYGVQD (reference sequence). CDR3: CASSEGLAGGLINEQFF. In DNA, the CDR3 is TGCGCCAGCAGTGAAGGACTAGCGGGGGGACTCATCAATGAGCAGTTCTTC.

This clone has just a few counts. The chain recombines TRBV9 with TRBJ2-3; tentatively, D is TRBD2 (5 bases). The CDR3 contains 15 residues. Per the germline V gene, CDR1 is SGDLS and CDR2 is YYNGEE. Deletions cut 4 bases from V and 0 bases from J, with 12 bases between. The CDR3 region has the DNA TGTGCCAGCAGCCTCTCTAGCAGGAGCACAGATACGCAGTATTTT. Its protein is CASSLSSRSTDTQYF. Together with reference TRBV9 and TRBJ2-3, the CDR3 gives the full variable domain: DSGVTQTPKHLITATGQRVTLRCSPRSGDLSVYWYQQSLDQGLQFLIQYYNGEERAKGNILERFSAQQFPDLHSELNLSSLELGDSALYFCASSLSSRSTDTQYFGPGTRLTVL.

This clone was detected only a few times. V usage is TRBV9 and J usage is TRBJ1-6; 9 positions agree with TRBD1. Germline assignment: CDR1 SGDLS and CDR2 YYNGEE. Losses at the gene ends were 3 bases for V and 9 bases for J; bases not matched to a gene: 4. CDR3 length: 14 residues. The CDR3 is CASSDRQGGSPLHF. CDR3 in DNA: TGTGCCAGCAGCGACCGACAGGGGGGTTCACCCCTCCACTTT.

By share, this clone ranks as medium-sized. The V gene is TRBV12-3 or TRBV12-4, the J gene TRBJ1-3; 8 bases line up with TRBD1. This CDR3 spans 16 amino acids. The junction had 7 bases not matched to a gene; V was cut back by 6 bases and J by 0 bases. The CDR3 nucleotides are TGTGCCAGCAGGAAGGACAGGGTCTCCTCTGGAAACACCATATATTTT. Its protein product is CASRKDRVSSGNTIYF.

This clone was seen at least ten times. The V gene is TRBV12-3 or TRBV12-4, the J gene TRBJ1-1; 7 nucleotides align to TRBD1. This CDR3 contains 13 residues. V was pared by 3 bases and J by 4 bases, with 2 bases of the junction left unmatched. CDR3 bases: TGTGCCAGCAGTTTCGCAGGGGGCACTGAAGCTTTCTTT. Residues: CASSFAGGTEAFF.

By share, this clone ranks as medium-sized (0.01 to 0.1%). For the CDR3, the DNA is TGTGCCAGTAGTATCGCCGGACAGGGCCCCAACACTGAAGCTTTCTTT. Translation: CASSIAGQGPNTEAFF. This chain connects TRBV19 to TRBJ1-1; 8 nucleotides align to TRBD1. The junction had 8 bases not matched to a gene; V was cut back by 3 bases and J by 2 bases. This CDR3 spans 16 amino acids. The germline CDR1 and CDR2 sequences are LNHDA and SQIVND (reference sequence). Full variable domain (rest looked up from reference TRBV19 and TRBJ1-1): DGGITQSPKYLFRKEGQNVTLSCEQNLNHDAMYWYRQDPGQGLRLIYYSQIVNDFQKGDIAEGYSVSREKKESFPLTVTSAQKNPTAFYLCASSIAGQGPNTEAFFGQGTRLTVV.

This clone was counted ten times or more. The V call is TRBV9, the J call TRBJ2-1, with TRBD1 matching over 9 bases. Germline CDR1 is SGDLS and CDR2 is YYNGEE. V shed 0 bases, J shed 9 bases, and the junction held 4 bases outside the gene matches. The CDR3 is 14 residues long. This CDR3 is CASSVAGTGFEQFF. The CDR3, as DNA: TGTGCCAGCAGCGTAGCCGGGACAGGGTTTGAGCAGTTCTTC.

This clone was recorded many times. V is TRBV28 and J is TRBJ2-7, with 9 bases aligning to TRBD2. The CDR3 is 13 residues long. Germline V gives CDR1 MDHEN, CDR2 SYDVKM. V lost 7 bases to trimming and J lost 2 bases; unmatched junction nucleotides: 3. CDR3 sequence (DNA): TGTGCCAGCACCTTAGCGGGGGCCTACGAGCAGTACTTC. This encodes CASTLAGAYEQYF.

This clone was found many times. J is TRBJ2-2 and V is TRBV7-2; TRBD2 is a possible D gene (6 bases). Germline CDR1 is SGHTA and CDR2 is FQGNSA. The CDR3 is 15 residues long. V shed 1 base and J shed 4 bases, with 10 bases lying between them. In DNA, the CDR3 is TGTGCCAGCAGCTTAGGGCAGGGAGGCACCGGGGAGCTGTTTTTT. Its protein is CASSLGQGGTGELFF.

This clone is classed as medium-sized. The chain uses TRBV6-5 and TRBJ1-2; D may be TRBD1 (5 bases). The germline gives CDR1 MNHEY, CDR2 SVGAGI. Trimming left V 2 bases short and J 2 bases short, with 12 bases between. There are 15 residues in the CDR3. The CDR3 loop reads CASSYGALGNYGYTF. The CDR3 coding sequence is TGTGCCAGCAGTTACGGGGCATTAGGGAACTATGGCTACACCTTC.

This clone was observed at least ten times. The chain couples TRBV4-2 to TRBJ2-1; 8 bases line up with TRBD2. The CDR3 contains 16 residues. V was clipped by 0 bases and J by 2 bases; unmatched bases: 3. Germline V gene lookup returns CDR1 LGHNA and CDR2 YNFKEQ. CDR3 sequence reads: CASSQETLAAYNEQFF. Here the CDR3 DNA reads TGTGCCAGCAGCCAAGAAACACTAGCGGCCTACAATGAGCAGTTCTTC.

Relative to its sample, this clone is medium-sized (0.01 to 0.1%). The chain joins TRBV28 to TRBJ1-1, with D possibly TRBD1 on 5 matching bases. Germline V lookup: CDR1 MDHEN, CDR2 SYDVKM. The CDR3 extends over 15 amino acids. The V end was cut by 5 bases, the J end by 0 bases, with 13 bases between. CDR3 residues: CASSALRELNTEAFF. The CDR3 DNA sequence: TGTGCCAGCAGTGCCCTCAGGGAATTGAACACTGAAGCTTTCTTT.